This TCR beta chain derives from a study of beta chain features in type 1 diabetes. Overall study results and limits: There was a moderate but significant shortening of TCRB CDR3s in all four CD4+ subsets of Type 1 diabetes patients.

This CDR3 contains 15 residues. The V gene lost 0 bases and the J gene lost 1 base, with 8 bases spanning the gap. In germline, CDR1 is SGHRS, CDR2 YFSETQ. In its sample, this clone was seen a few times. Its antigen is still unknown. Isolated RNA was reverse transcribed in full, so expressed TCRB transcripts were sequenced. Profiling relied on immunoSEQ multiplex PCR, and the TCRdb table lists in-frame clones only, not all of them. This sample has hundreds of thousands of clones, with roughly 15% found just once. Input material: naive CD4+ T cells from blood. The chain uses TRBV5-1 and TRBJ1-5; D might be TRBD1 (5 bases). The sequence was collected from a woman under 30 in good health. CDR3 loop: CASSLDQGSNQPQHF. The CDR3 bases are TGCGCCAGCAGCTTGGATCAGGGAAGCAATCAGCCCCAGCATTTT.